This entry concerns a single T cell receptor beta chain. The study drew participants aged about 18 to 95 years from about two dozen US areas. These data come from a study of blood T cell repertoires in COVID-19. In the study overall: Sample material is recorded as cDNA or gDNA derived from T cells, B-cell-depleted T cells, or PBMCs.

With 1 base clipped from V and 4 bases from J, the junction kept 11 bases outside the gene matches. This CDR3 contains 17 residues. Germline V gene lookup returns CDR1 SGHTA and CDR2 FQGTGA. Generated by immunoSEQ multiplex PCR, the TCRdb table keeps only in-frame clones and is missing some. The sample shows about 200,000 clones, roughly nine tenths of them seen only once. The specimen was PBMCs or T cells enriched from blood (not recorded which). This chain links TRBV7-3 with TRBJ2-5, with 8 nucleotides matching TRBD1. This TCR came from a woman aged 25 to 45 who had recovered from COVID-19. The CDR3 nucleotides are TGTGCCAGCAGCTTAAAGCCGAGACAGGGGAACCCAGAGACCCAGTACTTC. Residues: CASSLKPRQGNPETQYF.